One sample yielded the 21 T cell receptor beta chains listed below, sequenced in a study of somatic mutations in cytotoxic T cells in rheumatoid arthritis. Profiled with immunoSEQ multiplex PCR; TCRdb holds only in-frame clones, not every one. The table has a few thousand clones, 92% seen once; the top ten hold more than 12%. Sample: CD8+ T cells sorted from blood. Receptor source: a woman in her late teens or twenties with rheumatoid arthritis.

The chain carries TRBV29-1 and TRBJ1-1, with D perhaps matching TRBD1 (5 bases). CDR1 and CDR2 (germline): SQVTM, ANQGSEA. The CDR3 is 13 amino acids. Trimming pared 3 bases from V and 6 bases from J, leaving 14 bases between. The CDR3 reads CSVEGPQGAEAFF. In DNA, the CDR3 is TGCAGCGTTGAGGGCCCCCAAGGGGCTGAAGCTTTCTTT.

This chain links TRBV6-6 with TRBJ2-7; D is possibly TRBD2 (5 bases). The CDR3 is 12 residues long. Germline V lookup: CDR1 MNHNY, CDR2 SVGAGI (reference sequence). V lost 2 bases, J lost 3 bases, and 5 bases lay in between. As DNA, the CDR3 is TGTGCCAGCAGTTACGAGGGCTACGAGCAGTACTTC. This encodes CASSYEGYEQYF.

V usage is TRBV4-3 and J usage is TRBJ2-1, with D unresolved. CDR3 length: 14 amino acids. The germline V gene encodes CDR1 LGHNA and CDR2 YSLEER. Trimming removed 0 bases at V and 7 bases at J, with 10 bases between. The CDR3 bases are TGCGCCAGCAGCCAAGACCCCCTTTCTAATGAGCAGTTCTTC. It is translated as CASSQDPLSNEQFF.

J is TRBJ1-6 and V is TRBV28; 9 positions match TRBD1. The CDR3 covers 17 residues. J gave up 4 bases and V 5 bases, and 9 bases lay outside the gene matches. CDR1 and CDR2 from the germline V gene are MDHEN and SYDVKM. The CDR3 protein is CASSAPDRGNYNSPLHF. CDR3 DNA: TGTGCCAGCAGTGCCCCGGACAGGGGCAATTATAATTCACCCCTCCACTTT.

V and J are TRBV19 and TRBJ2-5; D remains ambiguous. Near its end, the DNA agrees better with TRBJ2-7, so the J call may be wrong. CDR3 size: 16 residues. The V gene's germline CDR1 is LNHDA and CDR2 SQIVND (reference sequence). CDR3 sequence (DNA): TGTGCCAGTAGTCCCTCCTCCAGCGCCAAGCCCTACGAGCAGTACTTC. Its protein is CASSPSSSAKPYEQYF.

This chain joins TRBV27 and TRBJ2-3; possible D gene TRBD2, 6 bases. V lost 7 bases to trimming and J lost 8 bases, with 22 bases between them. CDR1 MNHEY and CDR2 SMNVEV come from the germline V gene (reference sequence). This CDR3 has 15 residues. CDR3: CASTPGGLQLATQYF. The CDR3 DNA reads TGTGCCAGCACCCCTGGGGGACTTCAACTTGCTACGCAGTATTTT.

V gene TRBV28 combines with J gene TRBJ2-5; D is undetermined. The CDR3 length is 10 residues. The germline V and J ends were trimmed by 4 bases and 6 bases, with 3 bases remaining between them. Looked up from germline, CDR1 is MDHEN and CDR2 is SYDVKM. CDR3 bases: TGTGCCAGCAGTTCCAAGACCCAGTACTTC. Amino acids: CASSSKTQYF.

The chain joins TRBV4-1 to TRBJ1-5; no firm D call. Trimming shortened V by 0 bases and J by 0 bases, and 6 bases separated the two germline ends. Looked up from germline, CDR1 is MGHRA and CDR2 is YSYEKL. The CDR3 is made up of 15 amino acids. The CDR3 loop reads CASSQDEGSNQPQHF. The CDR3 DNA reads as TGCGCCAGCAGCCAAGATGAGGGTAGCAATCAGCCCCAGCATTTT.

The rearrangement joins TRBV28 to TRBJ1-4; D call uncertain. V was clipped by 5 bases and J by 8 bases, with 12 bases between them. This CDR3 has 13 residues. The germline V gene encodes CDR1 MDHEN and CDR2 SYDVKM. The DNA of the CDR3 is TGTGCCAGCAGTGGTCCCGGGGTAGAAAAACTGTTTTTT. This encodes CASSGPGVEKLFF.

V gene TRBV5-1 combines with J gene TRBJ2-1, with 12 bases identical to TRBD2. Looked up from germline, CDR1 is SGHRS and CDR2 is YFSETQ. The length of the CDR3 is 15 residues. Trimming removed 0 bases from V and 7 bases from J; junction bases left unmatched: 2. The chain's CDR3 is CASSLDLAGGNEQFF. DNA for the CDR3: TGCGCCAGCAGCTTGGATCTAGCGGGAGGGAATGAGCAGTTCTTC.

The rearrangement links TRBV5-4 to TRBJ2-4, with D perhaps matching TRBD1 (6 bases). The CDR3 runs 13 residues. The ends were cut back, 4 bases at V and 8 bases at J, with 13 bases in the middle. Germline-derived CDR1 and CDR2 are SGHNT and YYREEE (reference sequence). CDR3 residues: CASSPNRVDIQYF. The CDR3 DNA follows: TGTGCCAGCAGCCCCAACAGGGTTGACATTCAGTACTTC.

The rearrangement links TRBV7-2 to TRBJ2-7; 7 nucleotides match TRBD2. Trimming removed 4 bases from V and 4 bases from J; junction bases left unmatched: 7. The CDR3 extends over 14 amino acids. CDR1 and CDR2 from the germline V gene are SGHTA and FQGNSA. CDR3 region: CASSWSGIGYEQYF. The DNA for the CDR3 is TGTGCCAGCAGCTGGAGCGGGATTGGGTACGAGCAGTACTTC.

The J gene is TRBJ2-1, the V gene TRBV1; the table's D gene call, TRBD2, was not cross checked with the DNA. TRBV1 is recorded as a pseudogene. This CDR3 contains 17 residues. Written as DNA, the CDR3 is TGCACCAGCAGCCAAGGTCCGAGCCTCCAAACCCCCAATGAGCAGTTCTTC. The encoded protein is CTSSQGPSLQTPNEQFF.

The chain has TRBV6-4 and TRBJ2-5; 8 positions match TRBD2. This CDR3 region has 16 residues. V dropped 0 bases and J dropped 5; count of bases not matched to a gene: 8. The germline CDR1 and CDR2 sequences are MRHNA and SNTAGT. This CDR3 is CASSDSSGGAVETQYF. CDR3 nucleotide sequence: TGTGCCAGCAGTGACTCCTCGGGAGGGGCCGTGGAGACCCAGTACTTC.

V and J are TRBV28 and TRBJ2-7; 7 positions match TRBD1. Per germline, CDR1 MDHEN and CDR2 SYDVKM. The CDR3 is 15 residues long. Unmatched junction bases numbered 10, after V lost 6 bases and J lost 2 bases. The CDR3 region has the DNA TGTGCCAGCAGCCACACCCGGGACAGAACCTACGAGCAGTACTTC. This gives the protein CASSHTRDRTYEQYF.

On this clone: Different DNA sequences within this sample yield the same CDR3. The chain uses TRBV9 and TRBJ2-1; 8 bases match TRBD1. This CDR3 has 14 amino acids. Germline V gene lookup returns CDR1 SGDLS and CDR2 YYNGEE. V lost 3 bases and J lost 7; bases outside the gene matches: 6. DNA of the CDR3: TGTGCCAGCAGCGGTAGACAGGGGACGAATGAGCAGTTCTTC. This gives the protein CASSGRQGTNEQFF.

The chain uses TRBV9 and TRBJ2-2, with 10 bases aligning to TRBD2. From germline, CDR1 is SGDLS and CDR2 YYNGEE. J lost 5 bases, V lost 0 bases, and 7 bases had no gene match. This CDR3 spans 17 amino acids. CDR3 coding DNA: TGTGCCAGCAGCGTAGCGCTAGCGGGAGTAGGAACCGGGGAGCTGTTTTTT. Translated, it gives CASSVALAGVGTGELFF.

This chain uses TRBV7-8 with TRBJ2-3, with D uncertain. The CDR3 has 13 residues. The germline V and J ends were trimmed by 3 bases and 5 bases, with 9 bases remaining between them. Germline V gene data show CDR1 as SGHVS and CDR2 as FQNEAQ. CDR3 sequence reads: CASSLWSGDTQYF. Here the CDR3 DNA reads TGTGCCAGCAGCTTGTGGTCAGGAGATACGCAGTATTTT.

The chain employs TRBV6-1 and TRBJ1-2, with D unclear. Germline loops: CDR1 MNHNS, CDR2 SASEGT. V lost 2 bases and J 6 bases, leaving 7 bases between the germline ends. This CDR3 has 12 amino acids. CDR3 sequence: CASSEYEDGYTF. The CDR3 DNA sequence: TGTGCCAGCAGTGAATATGAGGATGGCTACACCTTC.

J is TRBJ2-5 and V is TRBV15, with TRBD2 matching 9 bases. The CDR3 covers 14 residues. The junction had 4 bases not matched to a gene; V was cut back by 5 bases and J by 3 bases. Per germline, CDR1 LNHNV and CDR2 YYDKDF (reference sequence). CDR3 amino acids: CATSVAGVKETQYF. CDR3 DNA: TGTGCCACCAGCGTAGCGGGAGTTAAAGAGACCCAGTACTTC.

The CDR3 protein is CAWSVGQENTEAFF. CDR3 DNA: TGTGCCTGGAGTGTGGGGCAAGAAAACACTGAAGCTTTCTTT. V is TRBV30 and J is TRBJ1-1; D might be TRBD1 (5 bases). V lost 0 bases, J lost 2 bases, and 10 bases lay in between. In germline, CDR1 is GTSNPN, CDR2 SVGIG (reference sequence). This CDR3 has 14 amino acids.